The entry that follows covers one T cell receptor beta chain sequence. The antigen remains unidentified. One end of the junction fails to match germline, which may point to a read error. It was around 220 ng DNA, about 30,000 T cell genomes, that sorted-subset replicate PCRs used. Repertoires were generated with immunoSEQ multiplex PCR, while TCRdb's copy carries only in-frame clones and drops some. Of 2 million to 2.5 million clones listed, around 95% are singletons. All donors qualified as healthy HIV-negative adults and had experienced no recent acute infections or vaccinations. The sample is drawn from a study of shared clonotypes between healthy human individuals. Study-wide points: On the whole, naive subsets had larger estimated richness than memory subsets had.

This CDR3 has 15 amino acids. Germline V gene sequence: CDR1 MGHRA, CDR2 YSYEKL. The sequencing input was naive CD4+ T cells sorted from blood. The subset is: CD45RA+ positively selected. The rearrangement links TRBV4-1 to TRBJ2-7; possibly TRBD1 for D (5 bases). The sequence derives from a man younger than 35 in good health. The CDR3 DNA sequence: TGCGCCAGCAGCCAAGGGCGGCAGGGCTCCGACGAGCAGTACTTC. It translates to CASSQGRQGSDEQYF.